This entry describes one TCR beta chain. Its antigen is not identified. The source of the sample is a study of T cell repertoires in ileal Crohn's disease. The germline V gene encodes CDR1 LNHDA and CDR2 SQIVND (reference sequence). The CDR3 spans 15 residues. Trimming at V came to 5 bases and at J to 5 bases, leaving 9 bases not matched to a gene. Sequenced by immunoSEQ multiplex PCR; TCRdb stores in-frame clones only, minus some. The sample carries over 5,000 clones, approximately 78% recorded once. Study-wide points: Compared with CD4 T cells, sorted CD8 cells carried more expanded clones.

The sequencing sample was made of ileal tissue. The TCR originated in an adult with Crohn's disease. The V gene is TRBV19, the J gene TRBJ1-5; 7 bases agree with TRBD1. CDR3 region: CASSFWEGADQPQHF. CDR3 nucleotide sequence: TGTGCCAGTAGTTTCTGGGAGGGGGCCGATCAGCCCCAGCATTTT.